This T cell receptor (beta chain) was observed in a study of blood T cells in healthy people across ages. In its sample, this clonotype was seen a few times. Antigen unknown. Being one base from a much bigger clone, this may be a read error. A sample-barcoded 5' primer and a J-beta primer mix were used in a second PCR of about 7 to 12 cycles. Tags on each cDNA molecule came from a template-switch adaptor with 12 random nucleotides. TCRdb re-analysed the 5' RACE reads in MiXCR, keeping a single row per CDR3 protein. The sample shows 650,000 to 1,000,000 distinct CDR3 sequences, 35% to 40% of them seen only once. This CDR3 spans 14 amino acids. The germline CDR1 and CDR2 sequences are SGHTA and FQGTGA. The donors, aged about 6 to 100, were healthy Caucasians from Russia. Overall study results and limits: Older individuals had lower TCR beta diversity per million T cells (the decline was roughly linear).

The V gene is TRBV7-3, the J gene TRBJ2-1; the D is unclear. The DNA end is a closer match to TRBJ2-7, so the J assignment may be wrong. The clonotype comes from a young man in good health. Specimen: blood. The CDR3 region is CASSLVAQNNEQYF. The CDR3, as DNA: TGTGCCAGCAGCTTAGTGGCCCAGAACAATGAGCAGTACTTC.